Shown below are 26 T cell receptor beta chains from a single sample sequenced in a study of blood T cell repertoires in COVID-19. Repertoires were generated with immunoSEQ multiplex PCR, while TCRdb's copy carries only in-frame clones and drops some. The sample contains fewer than 250,000 clones, about 84% of which appear only once. Sequencing was carried out using PBMCs or T cells enriched from blood (not recorded which). These receptors were collected from a woman in her 50s who had recovered from COVID-19.

The V and J genes are TRBV4-2 and TRBJ2-3, with D perhaps matching TRBD1 (5 bases). CDR1 LGHNA and CDR2 YNFKEQ come from the germline V gene. The CDR3 covers 14 residues. The germline V and J ends were trimmed by 1 base and 4 bases, with 9 bases remaining between them. CDR3 residues: CASSQGGAADTQYF. CDR3 nucleotides: TGTGCCAGCAGCCAAGGTGGGGCTGCAGATACGCAGTATTTT.

The gene calls are TRBV7-2 and TRBJ1-4, with TRBD1 matching 7 bases. With 5 bases clipped from V and 2 bases from J, the junction kept 8 bases outside the gene matches. Germline V gene sequence: CDR1 SGHTA, CDR2 FQGNSA. The CDR3 extends over 16 amino acids. This chain's CDR3 is CASSHRGSGTNEKLFF. CDR3 DNA sequence: TGTGCCAGCAGCCACAGGGGATCGGGGACTAATGAAAAACTGTTTTTT. Looking up the rest from reference TRBV7-2 and TRBJ1-4 gives the full variable domain: GAGVSQSPSNKVTEKGKDVELRCDPISGHTALYWYRQSLGQGLEFLIYFQGNSAPDKSGLPSDRFSAERTGGSVSTLTIQRTQQEDSAVYLCASSHRGSGTNEKLFFGSGTQLSVL.

As to this clone: Sequence at one end of the junction differs from germline and may be a read error. The chain uses TRBV7-9 and TRBJ1-4; 7 nucleotides match TRBD1. CDR1 is SEHNR and CDR2 is FQNEAQ in the germline V gene (reference sequence). This CDR3 region has 11 residues. DNA for the CDR3: TGTGCCAGCAGCTTAGCCGGGACAGTTCGTTTT. Translation: CASSLAGTVRF.

The CDR3 DNA reads as TGTGCCAGCAGCTTAGATGCTTTAACTAGCCGTGAGCAGTACTTC. Its translation: CASSLDALTSREQYF. The chain uses TRBV7-2 and TRBJ2-7, with D perhaps matching TRBD2 (6 bases). The germline V gene encodes CDR1 SGHTA and CDR2 FQGNSA. The CDR3 contains 15 residues. V dropped 1 base and J dropped 7 bases, with 17 bases sitting between them.

The chain recombines TRBV10-1 with TRBJ2-7, with D possibly TRBD1 on 5 matching bases. V shed 7 bases and J shed 3 bases, with 16 bases lying between them. CDR1 and CDR2 from the germline V gene are WNHNN and SYGVQD (reference sequence). The CDR3 has 14 residues. CDR3 nucleotides: TGCGCCAGCAAGGAGAACAGGACGATCTACGAGCAGTACTTC. It codes for CASKENRTIYEQYF.

The rearrangement uses TRBV27 and TRBJ2-1; maybe TRBD1 (6 bases). V lost 4 bases to trimming and J lost 3 bases, with 7 bases between them. This CDR3 has 13 amino acids. Germline CDR1 reads MNHEY; CDR2 reads SMNVEV (reference sequence). The CDR3 region is CASSYRVYNEQFF. In DNA form, the CDR3 reads TGTGCCAGCAGTTACAGGGTCTACAATGAGCAGTTCTTC.

The genes are TRBV30 and TRBJ1-6; D may be TRBD1 (6 bases). CDR3 length: 15 residues. CDR1 is GTSNPN and CDR2 is SVGIG in the germline V gene (reference sequence). V gave up 3 bases and J gave up 6 bases, with 15 bases separating them. DNA of the CDR3: TGTGCCTGGAGCAAAGGGGGTTTAGGTAATTCACCCCTCCACTTT. This translates into CAWSKGGLGNSPLHF.

This chain joins TRBV12-3 or TRBV12-4 and TRBJ1-6; 8 nucleotides align to TRBD1. With 4 bases clipped from V and 12 bases from J, the junction kept 5 bases outside the gene matches. This CDR3 has 13 residues. The CDR3 DNA reads as TGTGCCAGCAGTTGGACAGGGTCCGGACCCCTCCACTTT. It specifies CASSWTGSGPLHF.

V is TRBV19 and J is TRBJ2-7; 13 nucleotides line up with TRBD2. The V segment lost 3 bases and the J segment 6 bases; nucleotides outside the gene matches: 8. The CDR3 totals 16 residues. CDR1 is LNHDA, CDR2 SQIVND, per germline (reference sequence). The CDR3 region is CASSIHPGLAGFEQYF. DNA of the CDR3: TGTGCCAGTAGTATCCATCCGGGACTAGCGGGGTTCGAGCAGTACTTC.

This clone was picked up one time. The rearrangement uses TRBV19 and TRBJ1-2; the D gene is possibly TRBD1 (6 bases). The CDR3 loop spans 13 amino acids. From germline, CDR1 is LNHDA and CDR2 SQIVND (reference sequence). V was shortened by 9 bases and J by 4 bases, with 15 bases between the two germline ends. CDR3 nucleotides: TGTGCCAGCCTAGGGGGGGGCATCTATGGCTACACCTTC. Protein sequence: CASLGGGIYGYTF.

This clone has a handful of counts. J is TRBJ1-5 and V is TRBV7-8, with D tentatively TRBD1 (5 bases). The CDR3 consists of 15 residues. Germline V gene sequence: CDR1 SGHVS, CDR2 FQNEAQ. The V and J ends lost 0 bases and 5 bases respectively, with 11 bases between them. This CDR3 is CASSLAVQGHQPQHF. The CDR3 nucleotides are TGTGCCAGCAGCTTAGCGGTCCAGGGCCATCAGCCCCAGCATTTT.

Remarks on this clone: Other DNA sequences in this sample translate to the same CDR3. The chain couples TRBV5-1 to TRBJ1-2, with a weak D call TRBD1 (5 bases). V was trimmed by 0 bases and J by 0 bases, leaving 12 bases between them. The V gene's germline CDR1 is SGHRS and CDR2 YFSETQ. The CDR3 contains 16 residues. CDR3 nucleotides: TGCGCCAGCAGCTTGGGCACAGGAGTCCCTAACTATGGCTACACCTTC. Its protein is CASSLGTGVPNYGYTF.

The rearrangement links TRBV12-3 or TRBV12-4 to TRBJ2-2; D is perhaps TRBD2 (6 bases). This CDR3 spans 12 amino acids. Trimming left V 5 bases short and J 6 bases short, with 7 bases between. The CDR3 reads CASSTSSGELFF. The CDR3 coding sequence is TGTGCCAGCAGTACTAGCTCCGGGGAGCTGTTTTTT.

The V call is TRBV7-8, the J call TRBJ1-4; TRBD1 matches at 8 bases. CDR1 and CDR2 from the germline V gene are SGHVS and FQNEAQ. The CDR3 runs 15 residues. V was pared by 4 bases and J by 4 bases, with 5 bases of the junction left unmatched. The CDR3 region is CASSSSGGNNEKLFF. CDR3 DNA: TGTGCCAGCAGCTCCTCAGGGGGCAATAATGAAAAACTGTTTTTT.

In its sample, this clone was seen a few times. The CDR3 region has the DNA TGTGCCAGCAGACCGCTGGGACAGGTAGATTCACCCCTCCACTTT. This gives the protein CASRPLGQVDSPLHF. This chain uses TRBV11-2 with TRBJ1-6, with TRBD1 matching 8 bases. From germline, CDR1 is SGHAT and CDR2 FQNNGV. The V gene end was trimmed by 6 bases and the J gene end by 8 bases; junction bases not matched to a gene: 9. The CDR3 extends over 15 amino acids.

This chain connects TRBV7-6 to TRBJ2-2; 8 bases agree with TRBD1. The CDR3 loop spans 16 amino acids. Germline lookup yields CDR1 SGHVS and CDR2 FNYEAQ. V dropped 6 bases and J dropped 4; count of bases not matched to a gene: 10. CDR3 sequence: CASSPRGLGGTGELFF. The CDR3 nucleotides are TGTGCCAGCAGTCCCAGGGGGCTTGGTGGCACCGGGGAGCTGTTTTTT.

The chain is built from TRBV28 and TRBJ2-7, with a possible D match to TRBD2 (8 bases). The CDR3 has 15 amino acids. V was shortened by 4 bases and J by 6 bases, with 19 bases between the two germline ends. Germline V gives CDR1 MDHEN, CDR2 SYDVKM. CDR3 bases: TGTGCCAGCAGTTCCCCGGGACTAGGGGGCGGCGAGCAGTACTTC. This sequence encodes CASSSPGLGGGEQYF.

The CDR3 region has the DNA TGTGCCAGCATCGGGACACAGGGAAACACCATATATTTT. Encoded protein: CASIGTQGNTIYF. V and J are TRBV19 and TRBJ1-3; D may be TRBD1 (6 bases). The germline CDR1 and CDR2 sequences are LNHDA and SQIVND (reference sequence). The CDR3 loop spans 13 amino acids. V was cut by 9 bases and J by 4 bases, with 13 bases left in between.

The chain joins TRBV4-1 to TRBJ1-2; TRBD1 aligns across 7 bases. With 3 bases clipped from V and 2 bases from J, the junction kept 6 bases outside the gene matches. Germline V gene data show CDR1 as MGHRA and CDR2 as YSYEKL. This CDR3 has 15 amino acids. In DNA, the CDR3 is TGCGCCAGCAGCCAGCGGGACAGTCTCAACTATGGCTACACCTTC. Protein product: CASSQRDSLNYGYTF.

The gene calls are TRBV20-1 and TRBJ1-2; D gene unclear. The germline gives CDR1 DFQATT, CDR2 SNEGSKA (reference sequence). There are 11 residues in the CDR3. V was pared by 5 bases and J by 7 bases, with 11 bases between. The CDR3 sequence: CSADSEGGYTF. The CDR3 bases are TGCAGTGCTGACTCCGAGGGTGGCTACACCTTC.

The V call is TRBV7-3, the J call TRBJ2-3; 11 nucleotides align to TRBD2. Germline V gives CDR1 SGHTA, CDR2 FQGTGA. The length of the CDR3 is 15 residues. Trimming took 5 bases from V and 3 from J; bases not matched to a gene: 4. The CDR3 DNA reads as TGTGCCAGCAGCGCGACTAGCGGGGTAACAGATACGCAGTATTTT. Amino acid sequence: CASSATSGVTDTQYF.

This clone was seen only a few times. The V and J genes are TRBV7-8 and TRBJ1-6, with 7 bases matching TRBD1. Losses at the gene ends were 0 bases for V and 9 bases for J; bases not matched to a gene: 2. Per germline, CDR1 SGHVS and CDR2 FQNEAQ. The CDR3 runs to 14 residues. The CDR3 sequence is CASSLAGGSSPLHF. CDR3 sequence (DNA): TGTGCCAGCAGCTTAGCAGGGGGCAGTTCACCCCTCCACTTT.

The rearrangement links TRBV24-1 to TRBJ2-3; 8 positions agree with TRBD1. Germline lookup yields CDR1 KGHDR and CDR2 SFDVKD. The CDR3 sequence is 16 residues long. J gave up 1 base and V 6 bases, and 8 bases lay outside the gene matches. In nucleotides, the CDR3 is TGTGCCACCAGTCCCCGCGGACAGGGTGGCACAGATACGCAGTATTTT. Encoded protein: CATSPRGQGGTDTQYF.

This chain uses TRBV11-3 with TRBJ2-3, with D hard to call. The V end lost 3 bases, the J end lost 0 bases, and 10 bases lay between the germline ends. The germline CDR1 and CDR2 sequences are SGHNT and YENEEA. This CDR3 has 15 residues. The CDR3, as DNA: TGTGCCAGCAGCTTCGGTGCCAGGAGCACAGATACGCAGTATTTT. It yields the protein CASSFGARSTDTQYF.

V usage is TRBV5-1 and J usage is TRBJ2-5, with D possibly TRBD1 on 6 matching bases. The CDR3 spans 15 residues. CDR1 and CDR2 from the germline V gene are SGHRS and YFSETQ. V lost 2 bases, J lost 2 bases, and 13 bases lay in between. The CDR3 is CASSFSIGQQETQYF. The CDR3 nucleotides read TGCGCCAGCAGCTTCTCTATTGGACAGCAAGAGACCCAGTACTTC.

CDR3 sequence: CASGAWGSTDTQYF. In nucleotides, the CDR3 is TGCGCCAGCGGGGCTTGGGGTTCGACGGATACGCAGTATTTT. The chain carries TRBV5-1 and TRBJ2-3, with D possibly TRBD1 on 5 matching bases. Germline V lookup: CDR1 SGHRS, CDR2 YFSETQ. V lost 7 bases to trimming and J lost 6 bases, with 18 bases between them. The CDR3 consists of 14 residues.